The entry below gives a single TCR beta chain sequence along with its context. This entry is derived from a study of blood T cell repertoires in COVID-19. Overall study: The study drew acute and convalescent COVID-19 samples from the United States, Italy and Spain. Sources were T cells, B-cell-depleted T cells, or PBMCs; the material itself was cDNA or gDNA.

Germline loops: CDR1 SEHNR, CDR2 FQNEAQ (reference sequence). CDR3 size: 14 residues. J lost 3 bases, V lost 4 bases, and 2 bases had no gene match. Original methodology: Estimates of nucleated cell counts were drawn from the amplification of reference gene primers. Only in-frame clones appear in the TCRdb table, and some are missing; sequencing was by immunoSEQ multiplex PCR. V, J and clone size are taken as reported in that table, and D and trimming were inferred from the DNA itself. The sample holds approximately 400,000 clones, about four fifths seen once. The chain is built from TRBV7-9 and TRBJ2-7; the match to TRBD2 covers 11 bases. Material: peripheral blood. The origin of this receptor is a human donor with acute or convalescent COVID-19. The donor label of this sample is uncertain. DNA for the CDR3: TGTGCCAGCAGCTCCGGGACTAGCGGCTACGAGCAGTACTTC. It codes for CASSSGTSGYEQYF.